Presented here are 26 T cell receptor beta chains from one specimen sequenced in a study of blood T cell repertoires in COVID-19. The method was immunoSEQ multiplex PCR; TCRdb's version includes in-frame clones alone and lacks a portion of them. Seen here are under 350,000 clones, over 85% observed once, and the top ten hold roughly 1.8%. The source material was PBMCs or T cells enriched from blood (not recorded which). The receptors derive from a woman aged 55-69 years who had recovered from COVID-19.

V gene TRBV11-2 combines with J gene TRBJ2-7; TRBD2 might be the D (5 bases). Trimming left V 3 bases short and J 3 bases short, with 12 bases between. The V gene's germline CDR1 is SGHAT and CDR2 FQNNGV. The CDR3 sequence is 14 residues long. CDR3 residues: CASSFRGQFYEQYF. DNA for the CDR3: TGTGCCAGCAGCTTCCGGGGTCAGTTCTACGAGCAGTACTTC. The whole variable domain, remainder taken from reference TRBV11-2 and TRBJ2-7, is EAGVAQSPRYKIIEKRQSVAFWCNPISGHATLYWYQQILGQGPKLLIQFQNNGVVDDSQLPKDRFSAERLKGVDSTLKIQPAKLEDSAVYLCASSFRGQFYEQYFGPGTRLTVT.

This chain uses TRBV19 with TRBJ2-1, with unresolved D. V dropped 5 bases and J dropped 3 bases, with 20 bases sitting between them. Germline CDR1 is LNHDA and CDR2 is SQIVND (reference sequence). The CDR3 sequence is 17 residues long. As DNA, the CDR3 is TGTGCCAGTAGTTATCTATCAACCCCAGCGAGCTACAATGAGCAGTTCTTC. Protein sequence: CASSYLSTPASYNEQFF.

The genes are TRBV30 and TRBJ2-7; D perhaps matches TRBD2 (6 bases). Trimming removed 7 bases at V and 7 bases at J, with 20 bases between. CDR1 and CDR2 (germline): GTSNPN, SVGIG (reference sequence). The CDR3 contains 13 residues. The CDR3 protein is CASALGEGREQYF. In DNA, the CDR3 is TGTGCCTCCGCCTTGGGTGAGGGGAGGGAGCAGTACTTC.

In DNA, the CDR3 is TGCAGTGCTAGTGGGGGCCTATTTTTTAATCAGCCCCAGCATTTT. Its translation: CSASGGLFFNQPQHF. The V and J genes are TRBV20-1 and TRBJ1-5; possibly TRBD1 for D (6 bases). V lost 3 bases to trimming and J lost 4 bases, with 16 bases between them. CDR3 length equals 15 residues. Per germline, CDR1 DFQATT and CDR2 SNEGSKA (reference sequence).

The rearrangement joins TRBV19 to TRBJ1-5; perhaps TRBD1 as D (5 bases). Between the trimmed V and J ends, which lost 3 bases and 5 bases, there was a span of 11 bases. CDR3 size: 14 residues. Germline V lookup: CDR1 LNHDA, CDR2 SQIVND (reference sequence). The CDR3 here is CASSIRDLDQPQHF. The DNA of the CDR3 is TGTGCCAGTAGTATCAGGGATTTAGATCAGCCCCAGCATTTT.

The chain links TRBV27 to TRBJ2-1; TRBD2 matches at 8 bases. Germline CDR1 MNHEY, CDR2 SMNVEV (reference sequence). The CDR3 length is 16 residues. Trimming removed 3 bases from V and 4 bases from J; junction bases left unmatched: 8. The chain's CDR3 is CASSFSGGNPYNEQFF. The CDR3 DNA sequence: TGTGCCAGCAGTTTTTCGGGGGGGAACCCTTACAATGAGCAGTTCTTC.

This clone occurred once. The chain is built from TRBV4-1 and TRBJ2-1, with 7 bases fitting TRBD1. From germline, CDR1 is MGHRA and CDR2 YSYEKL. The CDR3 extends over 15 amino acids. V lost 4 bases and J lost 2; bases outside the gene matches: 5. CDR3 loop: CASSRLTGTYNEQFF. Written as DNA, the CDR3 is TGCGCCAGCAGCCGCCTGACAGGGACCTACAATGAGCAGTTCTTC.

The chain combines TRBV19 with TRBJ2-7; 12 nucleotides agree with TRBD1. CDR1 and CDR2 from the germline V gene are LNHDA and SQIVND (reference sequence). Germline trimming cut 1 base from V and 6 bases from J; bases unmatched to any gene: 1. The CDR3 consists of 14 residues. Here the CDR3 DNA reads TGTGCCAGTAGTATAGCGGGACAGGGGGCCGAGCAGTACTTC. It yields the protein CASSIAGQGAEQYF.

V gene TRBV5-1 combines with J gene TRBJ2-3, with 9 bases matching TRBD2. Germline trimming cut 4 bases from V and 4 bases from J; bases unmatched to any gene: 13. CDR3 length: 17 amino acids. The V gene's germline CDR1 is SGHRS and CDR2 YFSETQ. The CDR3 coding sequence is TGCGCCAGCAGCACCACAAGCGGGAGGAGTAGGGCAGATACGCAGTATTTT. This codes for CASSTTSGRSRADTQYF.

The CDR3 loop reads CASSRASLTEAFF. Here the CDR3 DNA reads TGTGCCAGCAGCCGGGCCTCTCTGACTGAAGCTTTCTTT. V usage is TRBV3-1 (or the pseudogene TRBV3-2) and J usage is TRBJ1-1, with unresolved D. Germline CDR1 and CDR2: LGHDT and YNNKEL (reference sequence). The CDR3 is 13 residues long. The V and J ends lost 4 bases and 5 bases respectively, with 11 bases between them.

This clone was seen repeatedly, ten times or more. The V gene is TRBV5-4, the J gene TRBJ2-3; a weak D match, TRBD2 (5 bases). With 5 bases removed from V and 5 bases from J, the gap between germline ends came to 15 bases. The germline CDR1 and CDR2 sequences are SGHNT and YYREEE (reference sequence). CDR3 length equals 14 residues. For the CDR3, the DNA is TGTGCCAGCAGACTGGACTTCACTCAAGATACGCAGTATTTT. This sequence encodes CASRLDFTQDTQYF.

This chain joins TRBV28 and TRBJ1-1; D is perhaps TRBD1 (5 bases). The CDR3 length is 15 residues. Trimming cost V 5 bases and J 5 bases, with 18 bases left between them. The germline V gene encodes CDR1 MDHEN and CDR2 SYDVKM. The CDR3 DNA reads as TGTGCCAGCAGTCCCCCGACAGCCTCCCGGACTGAAGCTTTCTTT. Protein product: CASSPPTASRTEAFF.

The gene calls are TRBV5-5 and TRBJ2-6; 14 bases match TRBD2. V lost 4 bases to trimming and J lost 6 bases; unmatched junction nucleotides: 9. Per the germline V gene, CDR1 is SGHKS and CDR2 is YYEKEE (reference sequence). The CDR3 spans 18 residues. Written as DNA, the CDR3 is TGTGCCAGCAGCCGGGGACTAGCGGGGGACCCGGCGGCCAACGTCCTGACTTTC. Its translation: CASSRGLAGDPAANVLTF.

V gene TRBV19 combines with J gene TRBJ2-5; TRBD1 is a possible D gene (5 bases). The ends were cut back, 1 base at V and 3 bases at J, with 9 bases in the middle. CDR1 LNHDA and CDR2 SQIVND come from the germline V gene (reference sequence). This CDR3 has 14 residues. The CDR3 here is CASSIGGRKETQYF. The CDR3 DNA follows: TGTGCCAGTAGTATAGGGGGCAGGAAAGAGACCCAGTACTTC.

This chain connects TRBV5-1 to TRBJ2-6, with D maybe TRBD2 (5 bases). The CDR3 covers 14 residues. V lost 4 bases and J 0 bases, leaving 5 bases between the germline ends. Germline lookup yields CDR1 SGHRS and CDR2 YFSETQ. The CDR3 sequence is CASSRGSGANVLTF. CDR3 nucleotides: TGCGCCAGCAGCCGGGGCTCTGGGGCCAACGTCCTGACTTTC.

V gene TRBV5-1 combines with J gene TRBJ2-7; 10 bases map to TRBD2. CDR1 and CDR2 from the germline V gene are SGHRS and YFSETQ. The V segment lost 2 bases and the J segment 1 base; nucleotides outside the gene matches: 15. This CDR3 spans 19 amino acids. CDR3 in amino acids: CASSLTPPGLAQRSYEQYF. DNA of the CDR3: TGCGCCAGCAGCTTAACACCCCCGGGACTAGCGCAACGTTCCTACGAGCAGTACTTC. The complete variable domain, with remaining parts taken from reference TRBV5-1 and TRBJ2-7, reads KAGVTQTPRYLIKTRGQQVTLSCSPISGHRSVSWYQQTPGQGLQFLFEYFSETQRNKGNFPGRFSGRQFSNSRSEMNVSTLELGDSALYLCASSLTPPGLAQRSYEQYFGPGTRLTVT.

V gene TRBV7-9 combines with J gene TRBJ1-2; D possibly corresponds to TRBD1 (6 bases). The length of the CDR3 is 17 residues. Per germline, CDR1 SEHNR and CDR2 FQNEAQ (reference sequence). Trimming removed 1 base from V and 6 bases from J, with 21 bases in between. In DNA form, the CDR3 reads TGTGCCAGCAGCTTAGTGGGGGCGTCTTTTTCAGGTGATGGCTACACCTTC. Amino acid sequence: CASSLVGASFSGDGYTF.

This sequence joins TRBV19 and TRBJ1-2, with D tentatively TRBD1 (6 bases). The CDR3 sequence is 14 residues long. Germline V gene data show CDR1 as LNHDA and CDR2 as SQIVND (reference sequence). Trimming took off 7 bases at V and 8 bases at J, with 20 bases between the two ends. The CDR3, as DNA: TGTGCCAGTACCGCAGGGGAGGGCCTGTGGGGCTACACCTTC. This sequence encodes CASTAGEGLWGYTF.

This clone was found once. The V and J genes are TRBV3-1 (or the pseudogene TRBV3-2) and TRBJ1-2; 7 bases agree with TRBD1. CDR1 LGHDT and CDR2 YNNKEL come from the germline V gene (reference sequence). This CDR3 region has 16 residues. Trimming at V came to 0 bases and at J to 7 bases, leaving 11 bases not matched to a gene. The CDR3 spells CASSQDQVRGFSGYTF. DNA of the CDR3: TGTGCCAGCAGCCAAGATCAGGTCAGGGGGTTTTCTGGCTACACCTTC.

V usage is TRBV2 and J usage is TRBJ1-5; D is possibly TRBD1 (5 bases). Germline CDR1 and CDR2: SNHLY and FYNNEI. V was trimmed by 0 bases and J by 4 bases, leaving 7 bases between them. CDR3 length: 14 amino acids. The CDR3 DNA sequence: TGTGCCAGCAGTGAAGCGTACAGGAATCAGCCCCAGCATTTT. Encoded protein: CASSEAYRNQPQHF.

The chain joins TRBV4-2 to TRBJ2-3, with 8 positions matching TRBD2. V gave up 2 bases and J gave up 4 bases; unmatched junction bases: 8. The CDR3 has 16 amino acids. The V gene's germline CDR1 is LGHNA and CDR2 YNFKEQ. In DNA, the CDR3 is TGTGCCAGCAGCCAAAGTAGGGCGGGGGGCGCAGATACGCAGTATTTT. It encodes CASSQSRAGGADTQYF.

The CDR3 region has the DNA TGCGCCAGCAGGACAGGGTCTTCACCCCTCCACTTT. Residues: CASRTGSSPLHF. The chain links TRBV23-1 to TRBJ1-6; 7 bases map to TRBD1. TRBV23-1 is filed as an ORF, its function uncertain. This CDR3 spans 12 amino acids. The V and J ends lost 6 bases and 9 bases, in that order; junction bases with no gene match: 2.

The gene calls are TRBV5-1 and TRBJ2-7; a possible D gene is TRBD1 (6 bases). V lost 0 bases and J lost 4, with 14 bases in between. The CDR3 contains 15 residues. The V gene's germline CDR1 is SGHRS and CDR2 YFSETQ. In DNA form, the CDR3 reads TGCGCCAGCAGCTTGGATCTCGGGACACCGTACGAGCAGTACTTC. Its translation: CASSLDLGTPYEQYF.

This rearrangement joins TRBV6-5 to TRBJ2-2; D gene ambiguous. The V end was cut by 0 bases, the J end by 9 bases, with 8 bases between. CDR3 length: 13 residues. Germline V gene sequence: CDR1 MNHEY, CDR2 SVGAGI. As DNA, the CDR3 is TGTGCCAGCAGTTACTCGTCCAATTGGGAGCTGTTTTTT. Translation: CASSYSSNWELFF.

The V and J genes are TRBV5-4 and TRBJ1-6; D call uncertain. Trimming took 4 bases from V and 10 from J, leaving 15 bases between them. The CDR3 has 14 amino acids. Germline V gene lookup returns CDR1 SGHNT and CDR2 YYREEE (reference sequence). The CDR3 region has the DNA TGTGCCAGCAGCCGCCCAGGCTCGGAATCACCCCTCCACTTT. As protein: CASSRPGSESPLHF. The full variable domain, completed using reference TRBV5-4 and TRBJ1-6, is ETGVTQSPTHLIKTRGQQVTLRCSSQSGHNTVSWYQQALGQGPQFIFQYYREEENGRGNFPPRFSGLQFPNYSSELNVNALELDDSALYLCASSRPGSESPLHFGNGTRLTVT.

This chain links TRBV9 with TRBJ1-2; D is ambiguous. Germline loops: CDR1 SGDLS, CDR2 YYNGEE. The V end was cut by 4 bases, the J end by 7 bases, with 17 bases between. The CDR3 is 14 residues long. CDR3 residues: CASSPRVERGGYTF. The CDR3 nucleotides are TGTGCCAGCAGCCCCCGAGTAGAGCGCGGTGGCTACACCTTC.